The 9 T cell receptor beta chains listed next were all sequenced from one sample in a study of CD8 T cells in Susac syndrome. Random hexamers were used to reverse transcribe an amount of about 0.45 to 1 ug RNA. TCRdb re-called the immunoSEQ multiplex PCR reads with MiXCR, one entry per CDR3 protein. The repertoire holds about 25,000 distinct CDR3 sequences, with less than 95% as singletons. Sequencing was done on a sample of CD8+ T cells from PBMCs. Receptor source: a human donor in good health.

The chain recombines TRBV4-3 with TRBJ1-1, with D possibly matching TRBD1 (6 bases). The CDR3 has 15 amino acids. Deletions cut 2 bases from V and 5 bases from J, with 15 bases between. Germline V CDR1 and CDR2: LGHNA, YSLEER. In nucleotides, the CDR3 is TGCGCCAGCAGCCAATTTTTCCAGGGGAGGACTGAAGCTTTCTTT. Amino acid sequence: CASSQFFQGRTEAFF.

The J gene is TRBJ2-7, the V gene TRBV9; no definite D call. V was shortened by 0 bases and J by 5 bases, with 12 bases between the two germline ends. In germline, CDR1 is SGDLS, CDR2 YYNGEE. CDR3 length: 14 residues. The CDR3 reads CASSVDARLNEQYF. As DNA, the CDR3 is TGTGCCAGCAGCGTAGATGCCAGGCTTAACGAGCAGTACTTC.

The chain recombines TRBV20-1 with TRBJ1-2; a weak D match, TRBD1 (6 bases). Looked up from germline, CDR1 is DFQATT and CDR2 is SNEGSKA (reference sequence). The CDR3 is 14 amino acids. With 5 bases removed from V and 6 bases from J, the gap between germline ends came to 19 bases. CDR3: CSADYTGTFDGYTF. CDR3 bases: TGCAGTGCTGATTATACCGGGACATTCGATGGCTACACCTTC.

The chain employs TRBV7-6 and TRBJ2-1; TRBD2 matches at 11 bases. Germline V CDR1 and CDR2: SGHVS, FNYEAQ. The V and J ends lost 5 bases and 7 bases, in that order; junction bases with no gene match: 7. The CDR3 extends over 15 amino acids. CDR3 nucleotides: TGTGCCAGCAGCCTACTAGCGGGGGAGGGGAATGAGCAGTTCTTC. It translates to CASSLLAGEGNEQFF.

This clonotype was found once. The CDR3 protein is CASSLGVPGELFF. The CDR3 DNA is TGTGCCAGCAGTTTGGGGGTTCCCGGGGAGCTGTTTTTT. The rearrangement links TRBV27 to TRBJ2-2, with D perhaps matching TRBD1 or TRBD2 (5 bases each). The germline CDR1 and CDR2 sequences are MNHEY and SMNVEV (reference sequence). Trimming removed 3 bases at V and 6 bases at J, with 8 bases between. The CDR3 loop spans 13 amino acids.

In DNA, the CDR3 is TGTGCCAGCAGTGTGGGAAAGGGGTGGCACGAGCAGTACTTC. Protein: CASSVGKGWHEQYF. The chain employs TRBV27 and TRBJ2-7; TRBD1 might be the D (5 bases). Trimming took off 5 bases at V and 5 bases at J, with 16 bases between the two ends. This CDR3 contains 14 residues. CDR1 is MNHEY, CDR2 SMNVEV, per germline (reference sequence).

The V gene is TRBV9, the J gene TRBJ2-7; 9 nucleotides align to TRBD2. CDR1 SGDLS and CDR2 YYNGEE come from the germline V gene. The CDR3 runs to 15 residues. V trimming: 0 bases; J trimming: 4 bases; junction bases outside the gene matches: 5. CDR3 nucleotide sequence: TGTGCCAGCAGCGTAGGGGGTAGCGGGAGTTACGAGCAGTACTTC. Amino acid sequence: CASSVGGSGSYEQYF.

The J gene is TRBJ1-2, the V gene TRBV5-4; D not resolved. This CDR3 is 13 amino acids long. V was clipped by 3 bases and J by 3 bases, with 9 bases between them. Germline assignment: CDR1 SGHNT and CDR2 YYREEE (reference sequence). The CDR3 sequence is CASSSSGDYGYTF. As DNA, the CDR3 is TGTGCCAGCAGCTCCAGTGGAGACTATGGCTACACCTTC.

J is TRBJ1-1 and V is TRBV2; weak D call: TRBD1 (6 bases). Germline V lookup: CDR1 SNHLY, CDR2 FYNNEI. V was cut by 6 bases and J by 3 bases, with 11 bases left in between. CDR3 length: 13 amino acids. DNA of the CDR3: TGTGCCAGCAGCATTAGACAGGACACTGAAGCTTTCTTT. This translates into CASSIRQDTEAFF.